Following are 20 T cell receptor beta chains from one sample sequenced in a study of chemoradiotherapy in HPV16-positive cancers (dated by TCRdb to between 2021 and 2024). Library construction relied on the immunoSEQ multiplex PCR assay. Here the immuneACCESS table is served through TCRdb, limited to in-frame sequences with V and J called. Missing clones are a known gap in these copies; in checked studies unresolved V genes cover under half, and the rest lacks a known reason. This sample has 12,000 or so clones in its table, and 65% to 80% of those were observed once. The top ten clones comprise more than 2% of the sample. Sampling was performed from a patient who underwent chemoradiotherapy. The source is a human donor with HPV-associated anogenital cancer.

The rearrangement uses TRBV21-1 and TRBJ1-1; the table's D call TRBD1 went unverified against the DNA. TRBV21-1 is flagged as a pseudogene. This CDR3 has 16 amino acids. Here the CDR3 reads CASSKPRQGNLTEAFF. The CDR3 coding sequence is TGTGCCAGCAGCAAACCGCGGCAGGGGAATTTGACTGAAGCTTTCTTT.

The chain joins TRBV10-3 to TRBJ2-2; the D gene is possibly TRBD1 (5 bases). CDR1 and CDR2 from the germline V gene are ENHRY and SYGVKD. CDR3 size: 16 residues. Trimming cost V 0 bases and J 0 bases, with 8 bases left between them. CDR3: CAISESSRANTGELFF. The CDR3 region has the DNA TGTGCCATCAGTGAGTCGAGCAGGGCGAACACCGGGGAGCTGTTTTTT.

The CDR3 nucleotides read TGTGCCAGCAGTTTAGTGTTGGACACCGGGGAGCTGTTTTTT. Protein: CASSLVLDTGELFF. The rearrangement joins TRBV28 to TRBJ2-2; D unresolved. The V end lost 2 bases, the J end lost 3 bases, and 7 bases lay between the germline ends. Per the germline V gene, CDR1 is MDHEN and CDR2 is SYDVKM. The CDR3 spans 14 residues.

In this sample, this clone turned up once. J is TRBJ1-1 and V is TRBV9, with TRBD1 as a possible D gene (5 bases). The length of the CDR3 is 13 residues. The V and J ends lost 7 bases and 1 base respectively, with 11 bases between them. Germline CDR1 SGDLS, CDR2 YYNGEE. This chain's CDR3 is CASGRDGNTEAFF. The CDR3 bases are TGTGCCAGCGGTCGGGACGGGAACACTGAAGCTTTCTTT.

The rearrangement joins TRBV7-2 to TRBJ1-5; TRBD1 agrees at 8 bases. Germline assignment: CDR1 SGHTA and CDR2 FQGNSA. The junction had 7 bases not matched to a gene; V was cut back by 3 bases and J by 6 bases. The length of the CDR3 is 15 residues. CDR3 residues: CASSLAGGSGQPQHF. As DNA, the CDR3 is TGTGCCAGCAGCTTGGCAGGGGGCTCTGGTCAGCCCCAGCATTTT.

The CDR3 nucleotides are TGTGCCAGCAGTTCGGGCGTAGGGAACACTGAAGCTTTCTTT. This translates into CASSSGVGNTEAFF. This chain links TRBV27 with TRBJ1-1; D remains ambiguous. Germline CDR1 reads MNHEY; CDR2 reads SMNVEV (reference sequence). V was clipped by 4 bases and J by 1 base, with 10 bases between them. The CDR3 loop spans 14 amino acids.

The chain joins TRBV6-5 to TRBJ2-7, with 7 bases lining up with TRBD1. This CDR3 is 15 amino acids long. CDR1 and CDR2 from the germline V gene are MNHEY and SVGAGI. V lost 5 bases, J lost 0 bases, and 7 bases stayed unmatched. The CDR3: CASSKGTADSYEQYF. The CDR3 DNA sequence: TGTGCCAGCAGTAAAGGGACAGCCGACTCCTACGAGCAGTACTTC.

This clone is a singleton in its sample. This chain connects TRBV7-8 to TRBJ2-2; D may match TRBD1 or TRBD2 (5 bases each). From germline, CDR1 is SGHVS and CDR2 FQNEAQ. Trimming took 5 bases from V and 5 from J, leaving 18 bases between them. This CDR3 is 16 amino acids long. CDR3 region: CASSLRDLGITGELFF. In DNA, the CDR3 is TGTGCCAGCAGCCTCCGGGACCTAGGAATAACCGGGGAGCTGTTTTTT.

This clone was seen just once. The V gene is TRBV5-6, the J gene TRBJ1-1; D remains unclear. The CDR3 spans 14 residues. Trimming took 0 bases from V and 1 from J, leaving 7 bases between them. The germline CDR1 and CDR2 sequences are SGHDT and YYEEEE. The CDR3 spells CASSLGGGNTEAFF. The CDR3 coding sequence is TGTGCCAGCAGCTTGGGGGGAGGGAACACTGAAGCTTTCTTT.

This chain joins TRBV11-3 and TRBJ2-7, with TRBD1 matching 8 bases. The CDR3 length is 14 residues. V was clipped by 0 bases and J by 6 bases; unmatched bases: 4. Germline CDR1 is SGHNT and CDR2 is YENEEA. In DNA, the CDR3 is TGTGCCAGCAGCTTAGATCCAGGGGGCGGCGAGCAGTACTTC. It yields the protein CASSLDPGGGEQYF.

The chain recombines TRBV7-9 with TRBJ1-1, with 12 nucleotides matching TRBD1. The germline V gene encodes CDR1 SEHNR and CDR2 FQNEAQ (reference sequence). The V gene end was trimmed by 5 bases and the J gene end by 0 bases; junction bases not matched to a gene: 4. The CDR3 has 16 residues. The CDR3 region is CASSRDRGLVNTEAFF. For the CDR3, the DNA is TGTGCCAGCAGCCGGGACAGGGGGCTGGTGAACACTGAAGCTTTCTTT. The whole variable domain, filled in from reference TRBV7-9 and TRBJ1-1, reads DTGVSQNPRHKITKRGQNVTFRCDPISEHNRLYWYRQTLGQGPEFLTYFQNEAQLEKSRLLSDRFSAERPKGSFSTLEIQRTEQGDSAMYLCASSRDRGLVNTEAFFGQGTRLTVV.

In nucleotides, the CDR3 is TGTGCTAGTGGATTAGGGGGCACTGAAGCTTTCTTT. Protein sequence: CASGLGGTEAFF. The rearrangement uses TRBV12-5 and TRBJ1-1, with TRBD1 as a possible D gene (6 bases). Trimming pared 6 bases from V and 4 bases from J, leaving 9 bases between. In germline, CDR1 is LGHNT, CDR2 FRNRAP. The CDR3 is 12 residues long.

This clone appeared a single time. The CDR3 region is CASSLVGGAQETQYF. In nucleotides, the CDR3 is TGTGCCAGCAGCCTAGTTGGGGGAGCCCAAGAGACCCAGTACTTC. The J gene is TRBJ2-5, the V gene TRBV7-3, with D possibly called TRBD1 or TRBD2 (5 bases each). Germline V gene data show CDR1 as SGHTA and CDR2 as FQGTGA. Trimming left V 5 bases short and J 1 base short, with 14 bases between. The CDR3 length is 15 residues.

The V gene is TRBV5-8, the J gene TRBJ1-4, with D hard to call. CDR1 is SGHTS, CDR2 YDEGEE, per germline. V gave up 4 bases and J gave up 5 bases, with 9 bases separating them. This CDR3 has 13 amino acids. CDR3 sequence: CASSRSTNEKLFF. DNA for the CDR3: TGTGCCAGCAGCAGGTCTACCAATGAAAAACTGTTTTTT.

V and J are TRBV5-4 and TRBJ1-2; the D gene is possibly TRBD1 (5 bases). The CDR3 has 14 amino acids. CDR1 and CDR2 from the germline V gene are SGHNT and YYREEE (reference sequence). Trimming pared 1 base from V and 8 bases from J, leaving 15 bases between. This chain's CDR3 is CASSLRAAGRGYTF. CDR3 nucleotide sequence: TGTGCCAGCAGCTTGAGGGCAGCGGGACGGGGCTACACCTTC.

The CDR3 DNA reads TGCGCCAGCAGCCAAGAGTACACCCCTACGGTTCCAAACACCATATATTTT. Translation gives CASSQEYTPTVPNTIYF. V usage is TRBV4-1 and J usage is TRBJ1-3; D gene uncertain. This CDR3 is built from 17 residues. The germline V gene encodes CDR1 MGHRA and CDR2 YSYEKL. The V and J ends lost 0 bases and 6 bases respectively, with 18 bases between them.

This chain connects TRBV18 to TRBJ1-3; the D gene is possibly TRBD1 (5 bases). V lost 1 base, J lost 4 bases, and 11 bases lay in between. This CDR3 has 15 residues. Per the germline V gene, CDR1 is KGHSH and CDR2 is LQKENI. The CDR3 here is CASSPRRDDGNTIYF. In DNA, the CDR3 is TGTGCCAGCTCACCACGGAGGGACGACGGAAACACCATATATTTT.

This sequence joins TRBV7-2 and TRBJ2-1; D may be TRBD1 or TRBD2 (6 bases each). Per the germline V gene, CDR1 is SGHTA and CDR2 is FQGNSA. The CDR3 runs to 15 residues. V lost 5 bases, J lost 5 bases, and 16 bases lay in between. Written as DNA, the CDR3 is TGTGCCAGCAGCCGTAGTTGGGGGGCTGACAATGAGCAGTTCTTC. This translates into CASSRSWGADNEQFF. Full variable domain (rest looked up from reference TRBV7-2 and TRBJ2-1): GAGVSQSPSNKVTEKGKDVELRCDPISGHTALYWYRQSLGQGLEFLIYFQGNSAPDKSGLPSDRFSAERTGGSVSTLTIQRTQQEDSAVYLCASSRSWGADNEQFFGPGTRLTVL.

The rearrangement joins TRBV6-1 to TRBJ1-1, with no clear D. The germline V and J ends were trimmed by 4 bases and 10 bases, with 16 bases remaining between them. Germline CDR1 reads MNHNS; CDR2 reads SASEGT. The CDR3 spans 13 residues. The CDR3 loop is CASSGVGGGRAFF. DNA for the CDR3: TGTGCCAGCAGTGGAGTTGGCGGCGGAAGAGCTTTCTTT.

The chain links TRBV7-2 to TRBJ1-1; D is uncertain. Germline CDR1 reads SGHTA; CDR2 reads FQGNSA. The ends were cut back, 3 bases at V and 1 base at J, with 6 bases in the middle. The CDR3 length is 13 residues. The CDR3 DNA sequence: TGTGCCAGCAGCTTCCAGCAGAACACTGAAGCTTTCTTT. It yields the protein CASSFQQNTEAFF.